This is a list of T cell receptor beta chains from one sample in a study of blood T cell repertoires in COVID-19. Repertoires were generated with immunoSEQ multiplex PCR, while TCRdb's copy carries only in-frame clones and drops some. The table shows more than 300,000 clones, with around 87% occurring only once. Sequenced material: peripheral blood. These receptors were obtained from a woman between 50 and 59 years old with COVID-19, enrolled during active disease. Both conserved end residues are trimmed from each CDR3.

ASSLSLAGGSYEQY	TRBV5-8	TRBJ2-7
ASSVLGGSYNEQF	TRBV9	TRBJ2-1
SVTNTEAF	TRBV29-1	TRBJ1-1
ASSIGTGGTEAF	TRBV19	TRBJ1-1
ASTTRHTNEKLF	TRBV2	TRBJ1-4
AIRDSGRRTDTQY	TRBV10-3	TRBJ2-3
AWSRAGYSTGELF	TRBV30	TRBJ2-2
ATSRVAGVWGYGYT	TRBV19	TRBJ1-2
ASSLGYSGGLETQY	TRBV27	TRBJ2-5
ASSHHGGTYEQY	TRBV11-2	TRBJ2-7
ASRGFNEKLF	TRBV2	TRBJ1-4
ASSPRERGSTYEQY	TRBV5-1	TRBJ2-7
ASSRTANTEAF	TRBV5-1	TRBJ1-1
ASGIGTSGGEQF	TRBV19	TRBJ2-1
ASSPKIATGLNTEAF	TRBV18	TRBJ1-1
ASSLGVLAGYNEQF	TRBV5-1	TRBJ2-1
ASSQGQGDIQY	TRBV18	TRBJ2-4
ASSSRGTNSPLH	TRBV5-1	TRBJ1-6
ASSFGTANYGYT	TRBV5-8	TRBJ1-2
ASSLDGSGRYEQY	TRBV11-3	TRBJ2-7
ASSFNVPGTEAF	TRBV5-1	TRBJ1-1
ASSLSGPSYNEQF	TRBV6-2/TRBV6-3	TRBJ2-1
ATSDSDSGTYNEQF	TRBV24-1	TRBJ2-1
ASSINRRKY	TRBV11-2	TRBJ2-7
ASSAGGALPGELF	TRBV6-2/TRBV6-3	TRBJ2-2
ASSGAGVTGELF	TRBV5-4	TRBJ2-2
ASCGRAGDEQY	TRBV10-1	TRBJ2-7
ASRGGQPGNTIY	TRBV2	TRBJ1-3
ASSIQGATEAF	TRBV19	TRBJ1-1
ASSLDGQVIYEQY	TRBV5-1	TRBJ2-7
ASSWGGMNTEAF	TRBV5-1	TRBJ1-1
ASSLAQGPDYT	TRBV7-2	TRBJ1-2
ASSQVGGGIYNEQF	TRBV4-2	TRBJ2-1
AWSGTSGPSYEQY	TRBV30	TRBJ2-7
ATSDSGTGYGYT	TRBV24-1	TRBJ1-2
GAGITNSNQPQH	TRBV19	TRBJ1-5
ASSRDRGSYEQY	TRBV7-8	TRBJ2-7
ASSPRGGGLDGYT	TRBV9	TRBJ1-2
ASSHFQGNTEAF	TRBV9	TRBJ1-1
ASSDSGTVNEKLF	TRBV6-5	TRBJ1-4
ATSDRTASSGANVLT	TRBV24-1	TRBJ2-6
ASTGTSSTDTQY	TRBV5-1	TRBJ2-3
AWTRGGDEQF	TRBV30	TRBJ2-1
ASSPPGTGGGYT	TRBV18	TRBJ1-2